The 26 T cell receptor beta chains below were found in one sample sequenced in a study of blood T cell repertoires in COVID-19. Sequencing used immunoSEQ multiplex PCR; TCRdb keeps in-frame clones, though not all of them. In the table there are 200,000 to 250,000 clones, roughly 80% of which are singletons. Material: PBMCs or T cells enriched from blood (not recorded which). These receptor sequences come from a man aged 55 to 70 who had recovered from COVID-19.

The sample holds one count of this clone. The CDR3 is CASSQRQPLGEQYF. The DNA for the CDR3 is TGTGCCAGCAGCCAAAGACAACCCTTGGGCGAGCAGTACTTC. This chain connects TRBV14 to TRBJ2-7; D is undetermined. The CDR3 covers 14 residues. Trimming removed 2 bases from V and 6 bases from J, with 14 bases in between. CDR1 is SGHDN and CDR2 is FVKESK in the germline V gene.

The rearrangement uses TRBV7-2 and TRBJ2-3; 10 positions agree with TRBD2. Germline V gene data show CDR1 as SGHTA and CDR2 as FQGNSA. V was clipped by 5 bases and J by 7 bases; unmatched bases: 12. There are 16 residues in the CDR3. CDR3 region: CASSPSGSGGLYTQYF. The CDR3, as DNA: TGTGCCAGCAGCCCGAGTGGTAGCGGGGGGCTGTATACGCAGTATTTT.

The rearrangement uses TRBV27 and TRBJ1-2, with TRBD1 matching over 9 bases. This CDR3 comprises 15 residues. J gave up 3 bases and V 5 bases, and 7 bases lay outside the gene matches. Looked up from germline, CDR1 is MNHEY and CDR2 is SMNVEV (reference sequence). CDR3 nucleotide sequence: TGTGCCAGCAGTGTACAGGGGGCAAGCGACTATGGCTACACCTTC. The encoded protein is CASSVQGASDYGYTF.

J is TRBJ2-5 and V is TRBV27; 9 bases fit TRBD2. The trim removed 4 bases at V and 4 bases at J, leaving 10 bases unmatched. CDR1 is MNHEY, CDR2 SMNVEV, per germline (reference sequence). The CDR3 loop spans 16 amino acids. CDR3 DNA: TGTGCCAGCAGTTCCCTCGCGGGGGGGCCGAGAGAGACCCAGTACTTC. This gives the protein CASSSLAGGPRETQYF.

The CDR3 bases are TGTGCCAGCAGTGAAGCCGGGACACAGAGCTCTGGAAACACCATATATTTT. It yields the protein CASSEAGTQSSGNTIYF. V is TRBV25-1 and J is TRBJ1-3, with D perhaps TRBD1 (6 bases). With 2 bases removed from V and 0 bases from J, the gap between germline ends came to 14 bases. Germline V CDR1 and CDR2: MGHDK, SYGVNS. The CDR3 consists of 17 residues.

This chain's CDR3 is CSATFGYGYTF. DNA of the CDR3: TGCAGTGCTACCTTCGGCTATGGCTACACCTTC. This chain joins TRBV20-1 and TRBJ1-2; no clear D gene. This CDR3 is 11 amino acids long. V was pared by 4 bases and J by 4 bases, with 7 bases between. Germline CDR1 and CDR2: DFQATT and SNEGSKA (reference sequence).

The V call is TRBV10-2, the J call TRBJ2-7; possibly TRBD2 for D (6 bases). The CDR3 extends over 16 amino acids. V gave up 1 base and J gave up 2 bases, with 15 bases separating them. The germline gives CDR1 WSHSY, CDR2 SAAADI. This CDR3 reads CASSEFGTGDTYEQYF. The CDR3 bases are TGCGCCAGCAGTGAGTTTGGGACGGGGGATACCTACGAGCAGTACTTC.

This chain connects TRBV15 to TRBJ2-3, with 8 bases matching TRBD2. CDR3 size: 16 residues. J lost 3 bases, V lost 3 bases, and 8 bases had no gene match. From germline, CDR1 is LNHNV and CDR2 YYDKDF (reference sequence). The CDR3 DNA follows: TGTGCCACCAGCAGGAGAGCGGGGGCCGGTACAGATACGCAGTATTTT. It is translated as CATSRRAGAGTDTQYF.

The DNA of the CDR3 is TGTGCCAGCTCACCTCTGACTAGCGGGGGGGCAGATACGCAGTATTTT. It yields the protein CASSPLTSGGADTQYF. The chain recombines TRBV18 with TRBJ2-3, with TRBD2 matching over 14 bases. Germline-derived CDR1 and CDR2 are KGHSH and LQKENI. The CDR3 consists of 16 residues. V lost 3 bases to trimming and J lost 4 bases; unmatched junction nucleotides: 3.

Worth noting for this clone: This sample also contains other DNA sequences that code for the same CDR3. The V gene is TRBV2, the J gene TRBJ2-3; D not resolved. Trimming removed 6 bases at V and 4 bases at J, with 11 bases between. The CDR3 spans 13 residues. Germline V gene data show CDR1 as SNHLY and CDR2 as FYNNEI. CDR3 nucleotide sequence: TGTGCCAGCAGCGACCTACTACCAGATACGCAGTATTTT. This sequence encodes CASSDLLPDTQYF. Full variable domain (missing parts from reference TRBV2 and TRBJ2-3): EPEVTQTPSHQVTQMGQEVILRCVPISNHLYFYWYRQILGQKVEFLVSFYNNEISEKSEIFDDQFSVERPDGSNFTLKIRSTKLEDSAMYFCASSDLLPDTQYFGPGTRLTVL.

This clone has only one observation. The gene calls are TRBV7-2 and TRBJ2-1; D remains ambiguous. CDR1 is SGHTA and CDR2 is FQGNSA in the germline V gene. V lost 4 bases to trimming and J lost 5 bases, with 6 bases between them. This CDR3 is 12 amino acids long. CDR3: CASSSKNNEQFF. DNA for the CDR3: TGTGCCAGCAGCTCTAAGAACAATGAGCAGTTCTTC.

The chain has TRBV5-4 and TRBJ2-7; TRBD1 matches 11 bases. This CDR3 spans 14 amino acids. Germline V gene sequence: CDR1 SGHNT, CDR2 YYREEE (reference sequence). The J segment lost 6 bases and the V segment lost 4 bases, leaving 6 bases of the junction unmatched. CDR3 amino acids: CASSTGQGGLEQYF. CDR3 in DNA: TGTGCCAGCAGCACGGGACAGGGGGGTCTCGAGCAGTACTTC.

The chain recombines TRBV25-1 with TRBJ1-2; D unclear. Trimming removed 10 bases from V and 4 bases from J, with 22 bases in between. Per the germline V gene, CDR1 is MGHDK and CDR2 is SYGVNS. The CDR3 loop spans 15 amino acids. The CDR3 bases are TGTGCCATCCCCCCGCCTGTGGGCAGCACCTATGGCTACACCTTC. This codes for CAIPPPVGSTYGYTF.

The genes are TRBV5-4 and TRBJ2-1; 8 bases map to TRBD2. Looked up from germline, CDR1 is SGHNT and CDR2 is YYREEE (reference sequence). CDR3 length: 13 amino acids. Trimming cost V 4 bases and J 7 bases; bases outside gene matches: 4. CDR3 protein: CASSIRGGNEQFF. The CDR3 nucleotides read TGTGCCAGCAGCATCCGGGGGGGGAATGAGCAGTTCTTC.

The chain has TRBV5-1 and TRBJ1-1; 8 bases map to TRBD1. Germline CDR1 reads SGHRS; CDR2 reads YFSETQ. With 2 bases clipped from V and 9 bases from J, the junction kept 12 bases outside the gene matches. This CDR3 is 15 amino acids long. The DNA of the CDR3 is TGCGCCAGCAGCTTTACAATAGGACAGGGAATACAAGCTTTCTTT. Encoded protein: CASSFTIGQGIQAFF.

This clone was counted a single time. This chain links TRBV2 with TRBJ2-7, with 10 bases that match TRBD1. The germline CDR1 and CDR2 sequences are SNHLY and FYNNEI. Losses at the gene ends were 8 bases for V and 1 base for J; bases not matched to a gene: 2. The CDR3 is made up of 13 amino acids. CDR3 nucleotides: TGTGCCAGCGCGGACAGGGGGTCCTACGAGCAGTACTTC. This encodes CASADRGSYEQYF.

The V call is TRBV6-2 or TRBV6-3, the J call TRBJ1-5, with 7 bases identical to TRBD1. Germline trimming cut 6 bases from V and 2 bases from J; bases unmatched to any gene: 4. The CDR3 extends over 14 amino acids. Per germline, CDR1 MNHEY and CDR2 SVGEGT. DNA of the CDR3: TGTGCCAGCAGCTTTACAGGGGGCAATCAGCCCCAGCATTTT. Translation gives CASSFTGGNQPQHF.

The chain joins TRBV19 to TRBJ2-2, with 8 bases fitting TRBD1. This CDR3 contains 15 residues. Looked up from germline, CDR1 is LNHDA and CDR2 is SQIVND (reference sequence). V lost 5 bases, J lost 1 base, and 3 bases stayed unmatched. The DNA of the CDR3 is TGTGCCAGTAGTTGGGGGACAGGGAACACCGGGGAGCTGTTTTTT. Translated, it gives CASSWGTGNTGELFF.

This sequence joins TRBV27 and TRBJ2-2; 9 nucleotides agree with TRBD1. V shed 8 bases and J 4 bases; nucleotides not matched to a gene: 8. This CDR3 comprises 15 residues. Germline CDR1 MNHEY, CDR2 SMNVEV (reference sequence). The CDR3 reads CASAWDRAGTGELFF. The CDR3 nucleotides read TGTGCCAGCGCCTGGGACAGGGCGGGCACCGGGGAGCTGTTTTTT.

The V call is TRBV2, the J call TRBJ1-1; D possibly corresponds to TRBD1 (5 bases). CDR3 length: 13 amino acids. The germline V and J ends were trimmed by 6 bases and 1 base, with 9 bases remaining between them. Germline assignment: CDR1 SNHLY and CDR2 FYNNEI. In DNA, the CDR3 is TGTGCCAGCAGGGAGCAGGGGAACACTGAAGCTTTCTTT. It is translated as CASREQGNTEAFF.

The CDR3 nucleotides read TGTGCCAGCAGTCCTATCCTGGAGCCCCAGCATTTT. It encodes CASSPILEPQHF. The chain has TRBV6-5 and TRBJ1-5; D call uncertain. The V end lost 5 bases, the J end lost 8 bases, and 10 bases lay between the germline ends. The CDR3 is 12 amino acids. Germline V CDR1 and CDR2: MNHEY, SVGAGI.

The V call is TRBV4-2, the J call TRBJ2-1; 11 bases align to TRBD2. The length of the CDR3 is 17 residues. CDR1 is LGHNA and CDR2 is YNFKEQ in the germline V gene. J gave up 4 bases and V 0 bases, and 5 bases lay outside the gene matches. The CDR3 loop reads CASSQDRLAGNYNEQFF. Here the CDR3 DNA reads TGTGCCAGCAGCCAAGATAGACTAGCGGGGAATTACAATGAGCAGTTCTTC.

The chain combines TRBV6-5 with TRBJ2-7, with a tentative D call TRBD2 (6 bases). This CDR3 comprises 12 residues. The V and J ends lost 5 bases and 10 bases respectively, with 15 bases between them. Germline V gene lookup returns CDR1 MNHEY and CDR2 SVGAGI. The CDR3 DNA reads as TGTGCCAGCAGTCAGGACACGCGGGGACAGTACTTC. Translated, it gives CASSQDTRGQYF.

The chain links TRBV10-2 to TRBJ1-2; TRBD1 matches 8 bases. Germline V gene lookup returns CDR1 WSHSY and CDR2 SAAADI. The length of the CDR3 is 16 residues. Trimming removed 2 bases from V and 6 bases from J; junction bases left unmatched: 11. CDR3 nucleotide sequence: TGCGCCAGCAGTGAGCCCGGACAGGGCGGTATCAATGGCTACACCTTC. It specifies CASSEPGQGGINGYTF.

This chain uses TRBV6-2 or TRBV6-3 with TRBJ1-5, with D possibly TRBD1 on 5 matching bases. The CDR3 sequence is 15 residues long. CDR1 is MNHEY, CDR2 SVGEGT, per germline. With 0 bases removed from V and 3 bases from J, the gap between germline ends came to 9 bases. The CDR3 spells CASSYSGGFNQPQHF. The CDR3 bases are TGTGCCAGCAGTTACTCGGGGGGATTCAATCAGCCCCAGCATTTT.

The chain has TRBV5-1 and TRBJ2-3; 14 nucleotides line up with TRBD2. This CDR3 spans 16 amino acids. The J segment lost 2 bases and the V segment lost 6 bases, leaving 5 bases of the junction unmatched. Looked up from germline, CDR1 is SGHRS and CDR2 is YFSETQ. The CDR3 DNA reads TGCGCCAGCAAGGCGACTAGCGGGGGGGACACAGATACGCAGTATTTT. Residues: CASKATSGGDTDTQYF.